One and the same sample provided the 25 T cell receptor beta chains below, sequenced in a study of siplizumab effects on memory and regulatory T cells (dated by TCRdb to about 2019). The library was prepared using the immunoSEQ multiplex PCR assay. The table comes from immuneACCESS by way of TCRdb, which keeps in-frame sequences with V and J called. Part of the clones is missing from these tables; in studies checked, under half for an unresolved V gene and the rest for unknown reasons. For this sample the table gives roughly 100,000 clones, of which roughly 93% were detected only once. 6.5% of the sample is held by the ten biggest clonotypes. Source material: CD8+ T cells sorted from blood. The receptor set was obtained from a human donor in good health.

This clone is a singleton in its sample. The V call is TRBV7-9, the J call TRBJ2-6; D possibly matches TRBD1 or TRBD2 (5 bases each). The CDR3 covers 16 residues. Germline V CDR1 and CDR2: SEHNR, FQNEAQ (reference sequence). Trimming pared 5 bases from V and 4 bases from J, leaving 15 bases between. CDR3 sequence reads: CASSQHLGTGANVLTF. CDR3 in DNA: TGTGCCAGCAGCCAGCATTTGGGGACCGGGGCCAACGTCCTGACTTTC.

This clone was seen once. This chain links TRBV9 with TRBJ2-2; the D gene is possibly TRBD1 (6 bases). Germline V gives CDR1 SGDLS, CDR2 YYNGEE. The CDR3 length is 15 residues. Trimming took 3 bases from V and 4 from J, leaving 13 bases between them. CDR3 sequence: CASSGSGTSTGELFF. Here the CDR3 DNA reads TGTGCCAGCAGCGGATCCGGGACAAGCACCGGGGAGCTGTTTTTT. The whole variable domain, filled in from reference TRBV9 and TRBJ2-2, reads DSGVTQTPKHLITATGQRVTLRCSPRSGDLSVYWYQQSLDQGLQFLIQYYNGEERAKGNILERFSAQQFPDLHSELNLSSLELGDSALYFCASSGSGTSTGELFFGEGSRLTVL.

The V and J genes are TRBV30 and TRBJ2-2; D remains unclear. This CDR3 is built from 11 residues. The germline CDR1 and CDR2 sequences are GTSNPN and SVGIG (reference sequence). V shed 2 bases and J shed 7 bases, with 5 bases lying between them. CDR3 nucleotide sequence: TGTGCCTGGAGTACCGGCGGGGAGCTGTTTTTT. Amino acids: CAWSTGGELFF.

The chain employs TRBV11-2 and TRBJ2-5; 11 bases agree with TRBD2. After removal of 5 bases from V and 2 bases from J, the junction contained 13 bases not matched to a gene. The CDR3 covers 18 residues. The germline V gene has CDR1 SGHAT and CDR2 FQNNGV. The CDR3 DNA reads TGTGCCAGCAGCAAACTAGCGGGAGTCCGGGTAGGGCAAGAGACCCAGTACTTC. It yields the protein CASSKLAGVRVGQETQYF. Variable domain in full (rest from reference TRBV11-2 and TRBJ2-5): EAGVAQSPRYKIIEKRQSVAFWCNPISGHATLYWYQQILGQGPKLLIQFQNNGVVDDSQLPKDRFSAERLKGVDSTLKIQPAKLEDSAVYLCASSKLAGVRVGQETQYFGPGTRLLVL.

The V gene is TRBV4-3, the J gene TRBJ2-1, with a tentative D call TRBD2 (6 bases). Germline-derived CDR1 and CDR2 are LGHNA and YSLEER. The germline V and J ends were trimmed by 5 bases and 3 bases, with 20 bases remaining between them. This CDR3 contains 17 residues. The CDR3 is CASSEAKISGNYNEQFF. CDR3 DNA: TGCGCCAGCAGCGAAGCAAAAATTAGCGGAAACTACAATGAGCAGTTCTTC.

This clone was seen just once. The chain is built from TRBV6-6 and TRBJ1-1; D may be TRBD1 (6 bases). Looked up from germline, CDR1 is MNHNY and CDR2 is SVGAGI (reference sequence). The CDR3 loop spans 14 amino acids. The ends were cut back, 2 bases at V and 4 bases at J, with 11 bases in the middle. The CDR3 region is CASSYLGAGTEAFF. In DNA, the CDR3 is TGTGCCAGCAGTTACCTGGGGGCAGGCACTGAAGCTTTCTTT.

CDR3 coding DNA: TGTGCCAGCAGCTCCAGGAGGGGGGGCTACGCAGATACGCAGTATTTT. Protein product: CASSSRRGGYADTQYF. The chain couples TRBV11-3 to TRBJ2-3, with D maybe TRBD2 (7 bases). Trimming removed 4 bases at V and 4 bases at J, with 18 bases between. This CDR3 is built from 16 residues. CDR1 and CDR2 from the germline V gene are SGHNT and YENEEA.

This clone turned up a few times. CDR3 DNA sequence: TGCGCCAGCAGCCAAGAGGGCAGCGATCAGCCCCAGCATTTT. Amino acids: CASSQEGSDQPQHF. V usage is TRBV4-1 and J usage is TRBJ1-5; unclear D gene. V was trimmed by 0 bases and J by 5 bases, leaving 8 bases between them. Per the germline V gene, CDR1 is MGHRA and CDR2 is YSYEKL. This CDR3 has 14 amino acids.

The chain uses TRBV27 and TRBJ2-7; TRBD1 matches at 9 bases. J lost 9 bases, V lost 5 bases, and 14 bases had no gene match. The CDR3 contains 15 residues. The germline V gene encodes CDR1 MNHEY and CDR2 SMNVEV (reference sequence). The CDR3 DNA is TGTGCCAGCAGTGCCCTGACAGGGGGTAATGGCGGGCAGTACTTC. This gives the protein CASSALTGGNGGQYF.

This clone was counted a few times. This chain connects TRBV6-1 to TRBJ1-4, with 8 bases that match TRBD1. The germline V gene encodes CDR1 MNHNS and CDR2 SASEGT. CDR3 size: 18 residues. Germline trimming cut 3 bases from V and 5 bases from J; bases unmatched to any gene: 14. The CDR3 DNA reads as TGTGCCAGCAGTGATTCGGTGGGGACAGGAATCTTAAATGAAAAACTGTTTTTT. Protein: CASSDSVGTGILNEKLFF.

The rearrangement joins TRBV5-1 to TRBJ2-7; D is unresolved. This CDR3 comprises 14 residues. Germline-derived CDR1 and CDR2 are SGHRS and YFSETQ. V lost 0 bases and J lost 0, with 7 bases in between. The CDR3 loop is CASSLARSSYEQYF. CDR3 DNA sequence: TGCGCCAGCAGCTTGGCAAGAAGCTCCTACGAGCAGTACTTC.

The chain employs TRBV19 and TRBJ2-5, with 15 bases that match TRBD2. The CDR3 is made up of 16 amino acids. With V trimmed by 2 bases and J by 5 bases, 3 bases remained unmatched. Germline CDR1 is LNHDA and CDR2 is SQIVND (reference sequence). The CDR3, as DNA: TGTGCCAGTAGTATAATGGGACTAGCGGGAGGCGAGACCCAGTACTTC. It encodes CASSIMGLAGGETQYF.

This chain uses TRBV30 with TRBJ2-7, with 10 bases aligning to TRBD1. V shed 2 bases and J 5 bases; nucleotides not matched to a gene: 6. Germline V gene sequence: CDR1 GTSNPN, CDR2 SVGIG (reference sequence). The CDR3 runs to 14 residues. The CDR3 DNA is TGTGCCTGGAGTTCCGGGACAGGGGTGAACGAGCAGTACTTC. It codes for CAWSSGTGVNEQYF.

The gene calls are TRBV30 and TRBJ2-7, with 8 bases matching TRBD1. Germline V gives CDR1 GTSNPN, CDR2 SVGIG (reference sequence). Trimming took 5 bases from V and 3 from J; bases not matched to a gene: 0. The CDR3 length is 11 residues. The CDR3 loop reads CAWDRGYEQYF. CDR3 DNA: TGTGCCTGGGACAGGGGCTACGAGCAGTACTTC.

The chain is built from TRBV19 and TRBJ2-2; TRBD1 aligns across 8 bases. Germline CDR1 is LNHDA and CDR2 is SQIVND (reference sequence). The CDR3 consists of 15 residues. The V and J ends lost 5 bases and 7 bases, in that order; junction bases with no gene match: 9. CDR3 DNA: TGTGCCAGTAGTGTTCGACAGGGGCGAAACGGGGAGCTGTTTTTT. This translates into CASSVRQGRNGELFF. The full variable domain, its missing parts supplied by reference TRBV19 and TRBJ2-2, is DGGITQSPKYLFRKEGQNVTLSCEQNLNHDAMYWYRQDPGQGLRLIYYSQIVNDFQKGDIAEGYSVSREKKESFPLTVTSAQKNPTAFYLCASSVRQGRNGELFFGEGSRLTVL.

The genes are TRBV13 and TRBJ1-3, with D hard to call. Germline V gene lookup returns CDR1 PRHDT and CDR2 FYEKMQ (reference sequence). V dropped 6 bases and J dropped 0 bases, with 9 bases sitting between them. The CDR3 runs to 14 residues. The CDR3 reads CASSPPNSGNTIYF. In DNA, the CDR3 is TGTGCCAGCAGTCCTCCGAACTCTGGAAACACCATATATTTT.

This sequence joins TRBV19 and TRBJ1-1; no definite D call. CDR3 length equals 14 residues. Looked up from germline, CDR1 is LNHDA and CDR2 is SQIVND (reference sequence). V was trimmed by 2 bases and J by 1 base, leaving 8 bases between them. CDR3 amino acids: CASSILSTNTEAFF. CDR3 DNA: TGTGCCAGTAGTATACTCAGTACGAACACTGAAGCTTTCTTT.

The count of this clone is one. This chain joins TRBV7-3 and TRBJ2-3, with 7 bases lining up with TRBD2. Looked up from germline, CDR1 is SGHTA and CDR2 is FQGTGA. The CDR3 contains 15 residues. V trimming: 2 bases; J trimming: 3 bases; junction bases outside the gene matches: 5. CDR3 in amino acids: CASSLAGALTDTQYF. The CDR3 coding sequence is TGTGCCAGCAGCTTAGCGGGAGCGTTGACAGATACGCAGTATTTT.

V usage is TRBV4-1 and J usage is TRBJ2-3; a weak D match, TRBD2 (6 bases). This CDR3 has 15 residues. V was shortened by 2 bases and J by 4 bases, with 13 bases between the two germline ends. CDR1 is MGHRA, CDR2 YSYEKL, per germline. The CDR3 DNA sequence: TGCGCCAGCAGCCAAATCGGGACTGCTCCAGATACGCAGTATTTT. It encodes CASSQIGTAPDTQYF.

This rearrangement joins TRBV14 to TRBJ1-6; TRBD1 is a possible D gene (5 bases). CDR1 is SGHDN, CDR2 FVKESK, per germline. There are 16 residues in the CDR3. Trimming took 4 bases from V and 7 from J, leaving 17 bases between them. The CDR3 sequence is CASSLQDVLGNSPLHF. The CDR3 DNA follows: TGTGCCAGCAGCCTACAGGACGTACTTGGCAATTCACCCCTCCACTTT.

The CDR3 DNA reads TGTGCCAGTAGTATGGAGCCACCCCTCTCAGATTATGGCTACACCTTC. It specifies CASSMEPPLSDYGYTF. This chain links TRBV19 with TRBJ1-2, with unresolved D. Germline assignment: CDR1 LNHDA and CDR2 SQIVND (reference sequence). The CDR3 extends over 16 amino acids. V was pared by 3 bases and J by 5 bases, with 19 bases between. The full variable domain, with the rest looked up from reference TRBV19 and TRBJ1-2, is DGGITQSPKYLFRKEGQNVTLSCEQNLNHDAMYWYRQDPGQGLRLIYYSQIVNDFQKGDIAEGYSVSREKKESFPLTVTSAQKNPTAFYLCASSMEPPLSDYGYTFGSGTRLTVV.

The chain joins TRBV13 to TRBJ2-7, with 13 bases that match TRBD2. The junction had 10 bases not matched to a gene; V was cut back by 6 bases and J by 5 bases. This CDR3 is built from 16 residues. The V gene's germline CDR1 is PRHDT and CDR2 FYEKMQ (reference sequence). The CDR3 DNA is TGTGCCAGCAGTCCCGGACTAGCGGGGGCCGTCGACGAGCAGTACTTC. It yields the protein CASSPGLAGAVDEQYF.

The rearrangement uses TRBV11-2 and TRBJ2-1; D unresolved. Germline assignment: CDR1 SGHAT and CDR2 FQNNGV. The V gene lost 1 base and the J gene lost 6 bases, with 4 bases spanning the gap. The CDR3 covers 12 residues. The DNA for the CDR3 is TGTGCCAGCAGCTTAGGAGCCAATGAGCAGTTCTTC. It encodes CASSLGANEQFF.

This chain links TRBV2 with TRBJ2-1; perhaps TRBD1 as D (5 bases). This CDR3 comprises 15 residues. The germline CDR1 and CDR2 sequences are SNHLY and FYNNEI. V lost 7 bases and J lost 0, with 13 bases in between. The CDR3 DNA reads as TGTGCCAGCACCGCGGACACGAGCTCCTACAATGAGCAGTTCTTC. This sequence encodes CASTADTSSYNEQFF. Filled out from reference TRBV2 and TRBJ2-1, the complete variable domain reads EPEVTQTPSHQVTQMGQEVILRCVPISNHLYFYWYRQILGQKVEFLVSFYNNEISEKSEIFDDQFSVERPDGSNFTLKIRSTKLEDSAMYFCASTADTSSYNEQFFGPGTRLTVL.

The V and J genes are TRBV9 and TRBJ2-7; D may correspond to TRBD1 or TRBD2 (6 bases each). This CDR3 comprises 14 residues. Germline V gene lookup returns CDR1 SGDLS and CDR2 YYNGEE. Trimming pared 0 bases from V and 3 bases from J, leaving 10 bases between. The CDR3 spells CASSVAGDFYEQYF. The CDR3 DNA follows: TGTGCCAGCAGCGTAGCAGGGGACTTCTACGAGCAGTACTTC.